This TCR beta chain originates from a study of T cell responses to AZD1222 COVID-19 vaccine. General study results and limits: CD4 TCRs associated with vaccination spanned spike, dominating at 160-218 and 743-854. Baseline seropositivity occurred in only six or seven AZD1222 recipients.

Here immunoSEQ multiplex PCR was the method, and the copy in TCRdb shows in-frame clones only, minus some. Here the sample spans roughly 200,000 clones, approximately 94% being singletons. V was clipped by 5 bases and J by 0 bases, with 11 bases between them. Germline V lookup: CDR1 MNHEY, CDR2 SMNVEV (reference sequence). The CDR3 is 15 residues long. About this clone: The antigen is not known.

The source is an adult who received the MenACWY meningococcal vaccine as a control. The specimen comprised peripheral blood, sampled 28 days after the second dose of the MenACWY control vaccine. The chain links TRBV27 to TRBJ2-1; D gene uncertain. The CDR3 DNA follows: TGTGCCAGCAGTACGATCCGGAGCTCCTACAATGAGCAGTTCTTC. It translates to CASSTIRSSYNEQFF.